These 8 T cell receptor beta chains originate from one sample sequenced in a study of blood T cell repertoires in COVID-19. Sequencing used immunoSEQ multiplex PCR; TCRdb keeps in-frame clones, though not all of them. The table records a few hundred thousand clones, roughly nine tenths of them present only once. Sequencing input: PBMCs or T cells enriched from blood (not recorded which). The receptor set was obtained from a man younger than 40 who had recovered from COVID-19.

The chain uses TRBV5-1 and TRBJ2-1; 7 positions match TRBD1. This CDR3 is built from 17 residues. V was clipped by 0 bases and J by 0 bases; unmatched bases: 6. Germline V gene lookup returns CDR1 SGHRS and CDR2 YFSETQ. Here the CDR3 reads CASSLVPGQSSYNEQFF. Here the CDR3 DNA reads TGCGCCAGCAGCTTGGTACCGGGACAGAGCTCCTACAATGAGCAGTTCTTC.

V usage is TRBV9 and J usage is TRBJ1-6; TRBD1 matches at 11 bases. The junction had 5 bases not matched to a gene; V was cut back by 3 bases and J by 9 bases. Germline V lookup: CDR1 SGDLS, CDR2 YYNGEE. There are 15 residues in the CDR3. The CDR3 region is CASSAGQGASSPLHF. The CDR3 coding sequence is TGTGCCAGCAGCGCAGGACAGGGGGCGTCTTCACCCCTCCACTTT.

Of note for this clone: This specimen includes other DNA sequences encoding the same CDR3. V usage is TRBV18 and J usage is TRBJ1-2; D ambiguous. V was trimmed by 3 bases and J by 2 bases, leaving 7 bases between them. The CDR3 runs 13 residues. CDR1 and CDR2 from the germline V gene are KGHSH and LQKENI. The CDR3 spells CASSPGENYGYTF. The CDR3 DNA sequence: TGTGCCAGCTCACCGGGAGAGAACTATGGCTACACCTTC.

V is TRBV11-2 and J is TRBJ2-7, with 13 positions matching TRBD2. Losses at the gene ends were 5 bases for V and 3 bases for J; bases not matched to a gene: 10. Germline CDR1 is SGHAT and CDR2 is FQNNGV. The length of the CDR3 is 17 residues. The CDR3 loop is CASSARLAGGLSYEQYF. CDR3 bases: TGTGCCAGCAGCGCACGACTAGCGGGAGGTTTGAGCTACGAGCAGTACTTC.

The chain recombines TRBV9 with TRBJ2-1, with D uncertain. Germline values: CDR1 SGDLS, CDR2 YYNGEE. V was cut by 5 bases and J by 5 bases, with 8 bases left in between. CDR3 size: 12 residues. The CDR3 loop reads CASSAVNNEQFF. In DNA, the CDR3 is TGTGCCAGCAGTGCGGTCAACAATGAGCAGTTCTTC.

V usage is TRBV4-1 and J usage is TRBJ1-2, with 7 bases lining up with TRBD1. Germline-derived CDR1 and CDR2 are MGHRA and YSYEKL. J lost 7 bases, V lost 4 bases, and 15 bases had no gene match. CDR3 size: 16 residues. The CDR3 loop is CASSPDADTGVAGYTF. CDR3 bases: TGCGCCAGCAGCCCAGACGCTGATACAGGGGTTGCTGGCTACACCTTC.

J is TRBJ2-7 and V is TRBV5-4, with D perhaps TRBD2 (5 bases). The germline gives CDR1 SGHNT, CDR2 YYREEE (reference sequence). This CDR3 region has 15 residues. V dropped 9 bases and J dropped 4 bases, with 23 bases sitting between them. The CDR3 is CATTQSGLNPYEQYF. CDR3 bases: TGTGCCACCACCCAAAGCGGACTTAACCCATACGAGCAGTACTTC.

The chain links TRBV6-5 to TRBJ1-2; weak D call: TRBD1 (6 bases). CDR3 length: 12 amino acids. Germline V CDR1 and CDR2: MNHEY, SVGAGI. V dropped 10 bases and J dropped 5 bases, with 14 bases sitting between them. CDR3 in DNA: TGTGCCATCGCCAGGGGAGCTTATGGCTACACCTTC. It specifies CAIARGAYGYTF.